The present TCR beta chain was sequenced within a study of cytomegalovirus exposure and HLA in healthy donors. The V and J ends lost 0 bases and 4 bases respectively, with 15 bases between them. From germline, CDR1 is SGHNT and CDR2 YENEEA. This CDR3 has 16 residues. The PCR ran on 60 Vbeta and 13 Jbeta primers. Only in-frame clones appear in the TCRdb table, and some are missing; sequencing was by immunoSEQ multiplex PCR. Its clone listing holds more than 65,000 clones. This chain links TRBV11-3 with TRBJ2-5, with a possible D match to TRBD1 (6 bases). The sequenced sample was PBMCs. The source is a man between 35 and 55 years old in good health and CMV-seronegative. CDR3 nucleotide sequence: TGTGCCAGCAGCTTAGATGGTCAGGGGTGTTTAGAGACCCAGTACTTC. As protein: CASSLDGQGCLETQYF. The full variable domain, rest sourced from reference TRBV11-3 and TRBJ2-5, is EAGVVQSPRYKIIEKKQPVAFWCNPISGHNTLYWYLQNLGQGPELLIRYENEEAVDDSQLPKDRFSAERLKGVDSTLKIQPAELGDSAVYLCASSLDGQGCLETQYFGPGTRLLVL.